These 21 T cell receptor beta chains were sequenced from one sample in a study of CD8+CD57+ T cells in acquired aplastic anemia. Patients who underwent sequencing had shown CD8+CD57+ cell expansion by flow cytometry. TCR beta VDJ combinations and CDR3 sequences were profiled from genomic DNA. TCRdb fed the reads into MiXCR, producing one record per CDR3 protein. Of 160,000 or so distinct CDR3 sequences in the sample, 71% were seen once. Source material: sorted CD4+, CD8+, or CD8+CD57+ T cells (not recorded which) from PBMCs. All receptors derive from a human donor with aplastic anemia.

The J gene is TRBJ2-1, the V gene TRBV20-1; 7 nucleotides line up with TRBD1. The germline V gene encodes CDR1 DFQATT and CDR2 SNEGSKA (reference sequence). The CDR3 spans 14 residues. Trimming cost V 6 bases and J 10 bases; bases outside gene matches: 15. The CDR3: CSAPGGSREQEQFF. The CDR3 bases are TGCAGTGCCCCAGGGGGTTCACGTGAACAAGAGCAGTTCTTC.

The chain joins TRBV7-8 to TRBJ2-7; TRBD1 matches at 9 bases. The CDR3 has 14 residues. Losses at the gene ends were 5 bases for V and 4 bases for J; bases not matched to a gene: 6. The V gene's germline CDR1 is SGHVS and CDR2 FQNEAQ. CDR3 DNA sequence: TGTGCCAGCAGCCCTGGGACAGGGAGGTACGAGCAGTACTTC. Encoded protein: CASSPGTGRYEQYF.

This clonotype was found a few times. This chain connects TRBV7-9 to TRBJ1-6, with a possible D match to TRBD1 (5 bases). Trimming left V 1 base short and J 7 bases short, with 11 bases between. This CDR3 contains 15 residues. Germline CDR1 and CDR2: SEHNR and FQNEAQ (reference sequence). The CDR3: CASSLGGSWNSPLHF. DNA of the CDR3: TGTGCCAGCAGCTTAGGGGGGTCTTGGAATTCACCCCTCCACTTT.

The sample holds one count of this clonotype. This chain joins TRBV11-1 and TRBJ2-1; TRBD1 or TRBD2 may be the D gene (5 bases each). V was trimmed by 5 bases and J by 6 bases, leaving 20 bases between them. The germline V gene has CDR1 SGHAT and CDR2 FQDESV (reference sequence). The CDR3 totals 16 residues. CDR3 nucleotides: TGTGCCAGCAGCCTAGTGGGGCCCGGGGCGGGCAATGAGCAGTTCTTC. Protein product: CASSLVGPGAGNEQFF.

The rearrangement uses TRBV20-1 and TRBJ2-1, with 10 bases fitting TRBD2. This CDR3 is built from 14 residues. Germline loops: CDR1 DFQATT, CDR2 SNEGSKA (reference sequence). J was trimmed by 4 bases and V by 2 bases; bases with no gene match: 2. The chain's CDR3 is CSARRTSGYNEQFF. Here the CDR3 DNA reads TGCAGTGCTAGACGGACTAGCGGTTACAATGAGCAGTTCTTC.

The genes are TRBV15 and TRBJ1-1; perhaps TRBD1 as D (5 bases). The V end was cut by 0 bases, the J end by 1 base, with 9 bases between. The CDR3 loop spans 15 amino acids. Germline V gene lookup returns CDR1 LNHNV and CDR2 YYDKDF (reference sequence). This CDR3 is CATSREEDKNTEAFF. The CDR3 nucleotides read TGTGCCACCAGCAGAGAGGAGGACAAGAACACTGAAGCTTTCTTT.

The rearrangement joins TRBV2 to TRBJ2-2; 7 bases match TRBD2. This CDR3 has 15 amino acids. Germline V lookup: CDR1 SNHLY, CDR2 FYNNEI. The V segment lost 2 bases and the J segment 3 bases; nucleotides outside the gene matches: 3. CDR3 bases: TGTGCCAGCAGTGAAATGCGGGGGTACACCGGGGAGCTGTTTTTT. Translation gives CASSEMRGYTGELFF. Full variable domain (rest looked up from reference TRBV2 and TRBJ2-2): EPEVTQTPSHQVTQMGQEVILRCVPISNHLYFYWYRQILGQKVEFLVSFYNNEISEKSEIFDDQFSVERPDGSNFTLKIRSTKLEDSAMYFCASSEMRGYTGELFFGEGSRLTVL.

The rearrangement joins TRBV25-1 to TRBJ2-6, with 7 positions matching TRBD1. This CDR3 spans 16 amino acids. Germline V lookup: CDR1 MGHDK, CDR2 SYGVNS. Trimming removed 8 bases from V and 0 bases from J; junction bases left unmatched: 7. The CDR3 sequence is CASLGQLDSGANVLTF. The CDR3 region has the DNA TGTGCCAGCCTGGGACAGTTAGACTCTGGGGCCAACGTCCTGACTTTC.

This clonotype was seen repeatedly, ten times or more. This chain joins TRBV20-1 and TRBJ2-7, with D unresolved. Germline CDR1 DFQATT, CDR2 SNEGSKA (reference sequence). The germline V and J ends were trimmed by 6 bases and 3 bases, with 18 bases remaining between them. The CDR3 has 14 amino acids. In DNA, the CDR3 is TGCAGTGCCCGAGACACAATACCGAGCTACGAGCAGTACGTC. It translates to CSARDTIPSYEQYV.

V usage is TRBV20-1 and J usage is TRBJ1-6; D is perhaps TRBD1 (5 bases). Germline loops: CDR1 DFQATT, CDR2 SNEGSKA (reference sequence). Between the trimmed V and J ends, which lost 1 base and 7 bases, there was a span of 8 bases. The CDR3 contains 13 residues. The CDR3 DNA is TGCAGTGCTAGAGTTCCAGGGAATTCACCCCTCCACTTT. It translates to CSARVPGNSPLHF.

This clonotype was recorded a few times. The rearrangement links TRBV7-4 to TRBJ1-1; TRBD1 aligns across 8 bases. The CDR3 runs 13 residues. Germline V gene sequence: CDR1 SGHVT, CDR2 SQSDAQ. Trimming took 3 bases from V and 5 from J; bases not matched to a gene: 2. The CDR3 here is CASSLTGETEAFF. The CDR3 DNA sequence: TGTGCCAGCAGCTTGACAGGGGAGACTGAAGCTTTCTTT.

For the CDR3, the DNA is TGTGCCACCAGCGGGGATTCGGACAGCTACTCTGGGGCCAACGTCCTGACTTTC. Translation gives CATSGDSDSYSGANVLTF. The J gene is TRBJ2-6, the V gene TRBV15; possibly TRBD1 for D (6 bases). The germline V gene has CDR1 LNHNV and CDR2 YYDKDF (reference sequence). This CDR3 comprises 18 residues. The V and J ends lost 5 bases and 0 bases respectively, with 17 bases between them.

This clonotype came up a few times. The V gene is TRBV7-9, the J gene TRBJ1-5; 7 positions match TRBD1. CDR1 SEHNR and CDR2 FQNEAQ come from the germline V gene (reference sequence). V gave up 5 bases and J gave up 6 bases; unmatched junction bases: 10. This CDR3 has 15 amino acids. The CDR3 is CASSITGEHGQPQHF. The CDR3 DNA follows: TGTGCCAGCAGCATTACAGGGGAACATGGTCAGCCCCAGCATTTT.

The chain is built from TRBV19 and TRBJ1-2; a possible D gene is TRBD1 (6 bases). The V gene's germline CDR1 is LNHDA and CDR2 SQIVND (reference sequence). V lost 6 bases and J 0 bases, leaving 14 bases between the germline ends. The CDR3 runs 15 residues. CDR3 nucleotides: TGTGCCAGTAGCGCGTACAGGGAAACTAACTATGGCTACACCTTC. Translation gives CASSAYRETNYGYTF. The full variable domain, completed using reference TRBV19 and TRBJ1-2, is DGGITQSPKYLFRKEGQNVTLSCEQNLNHDAMYWYRQDPGQGLRLIYYSQIVNDFQKGDIAEGYSVSREKKESFPLTVTSAQKNPTAFYLCASSAYRETNYGYTFGSGTRLTVV.

The chain is built from TRBV7-2 and TRBJ2-1; 9 bases are a match to TRBD2. This CDR3 spans 17 amino acids. Germline CDR1 SGHTA, CDR2 FQGNSA. V lost 9 bases, J lost 7 bases, and 19 bases stayed unmatched. CDR3 loop: CASSPQRRGRVQNEQFF. The CDR3 DNA reads TGTGCCAGTAGTCCCCAACGTCGCGGGAGGGTTCAGAATGAGCAGTTCTTC.

This clonotype was recorded a few times. This sequence joins TRBV7-7 and TRBJ2-1, with 7 bases identical to TRBD1. The V gene end was trimmed by 4 bases and the J gene end by 0 bases; junction bases not matched to a gene: 3. The CDR3 extends over 15 amino acids. Looked up from germline, CDR1 is SSHAT and CDR2 is FNYEAQ (reference sequence). The CDR3 region is CASSSGQVSYNEQFF. CDR3 coding DNA: TGTGCCAGCAGCTCCGGACAGGTCTCCTACAATGAGCAGTTCTTC. The variable domain in full, with the rest retrieved from reference TRBV7-7 and TRBJ2-1, is GAGVSQSPRYKVTKRGQDVTLRCDPISSHATLYWYQQALGQGPEFLTYFNYEAQPDKSGLPSDRFSAERPEGSISTLTIQRTEQRDSAMYRCASSSGQVSYNEQFFGPGTRLTVL.

The chain links TRBV9 to TRBJ2-7; D uncertain. CDR3 length equals 12 residues. Germline-derived CDR1 and CDR2 are SGDLS and YYNGEE. The V gene lost 4 bases and the J gene lost 7 bases, with 12 bases spanning the gap. In DNA form, the CDR3 reads TGTGCCAGCAGCCCGTACAATGGGGAGCAGTACTTC. It translates to CASSPYNGEQYF.

The CDR3 protein is CASSPVRLSPLHF. The CDR3 coding sequence is TGTGCCAGCAGCCCCGTCAGGCTCTCACCCCTCCACTTT. This rearrangement joins TRBV7-8 to TRBJ1-6; D is undetermined. Trimming took off 5 bases at V and 10 bases at J, with 12 bases between the two ends. CDR1 and CDR2 from the germline V gene are SGHVS and FQNEAQ. The CDR3 runs to 13 residues.

The chain carries TRBV9 and TRBJ2-7; D not resolved. The CDR3 sequence is 14 residues long. Trimming shortened V by 4 bases and J by 0 bases, and 11 bases separated the two germline ends. The germline V gene encodes CDR1 SGDLS and CDR2 YYNGEE. The CDR3 sequence: CASSPGRFSYEQYF. The CDR3 bases are TGTGCCAGCAGCCCCGGTCGGTTCTCCTACGAGCAGTACTTC.

J is TRBJ2-3 and V is TRBV19, with D hard to call. V was shortened by 3 bases and J by 2 bases, with 3 bases between the two germline ends. Germline-derived CDR1 and CDR2 are LNHDA and SQIVND (reference sequence). The CDR3 totals 12 residues. CDR3 coding DNA: TGTGCCAGTAGTATCCCCACAGATACGCAGTATTTT. Its protein is CASSIPTDTQYF.

The table lists this clonotype with a few counts. The V and J genes are TRBV7-9 and TRBJ2-1; D may be TRBD2 (6 bases). This CDR3 has 15 amino acids. Germline CDR1 is SEHNR and CDR2 is FQNEAQ (reference sequence). V gave up 4 bases and J gave up 5 bases, with 15 bases separating them. This chain's CDR3 is CASSSTRPGDNEQFF. In DNA form, the CDR3 reads TGTGCCAGCAGCTCCACCCGACCGGGAGACAATGAGCAGTTCTTC. The complete variable domain, with remaining parts taken from reference TRBV7-9 and TRBJ2-1, reads DTGVSQNPRHKITKRGQNVTFRCDPISEHNRLYWYRQTLGQGPEFLTYFQNEAQLEKSRLLSDRFSAERPKGSFSTLEIQRTEQGDSAMYLCASSSTRPGDNEQFFGPGTRLTVL.